The entry below describes one TCR beta chain. Original data processing: Estimation of nucleated cell counts was performed using reference gene primer amplification. The repertoire was sequenced with immunoSEQ multiplex PCR; TCRdb's copy has only in-frame clones and lacks some. That table gives V, J and clone size, and the DNA gave D and trimming. The sample has some 150,000 clones, roughly nine tenths seen once. CDR3 length equals 13 residues. Trimming took off 6 bases at V and 5 bases at J, with 10 bases between the two ends. Germline CDR1 WSHSY, CDR2 SAAADI. The data stem from a study of blood T cell repertoires in COVID-19. Study details: The origin of the acute and convalescent COVID-19 samples was the United States, Italy and Spain. From T cells, B-cell-depleted T cells, or PBMCs came the material, which was cDNA or gDNA.

J is TRBJ1-4 and V is TRBV10-2; D uncertain. The specimen sequenced was peripheral blood. The clonotype was recovered from a man between 65 and 79 years old with acute or convalescent COVID-19. The CDR3 here is CASRNHKNEKLFF. Here the CDR3 DNA reads TGCGCCAGCAGGAATCACAAGAATGAAAAACTGTTTTTT.